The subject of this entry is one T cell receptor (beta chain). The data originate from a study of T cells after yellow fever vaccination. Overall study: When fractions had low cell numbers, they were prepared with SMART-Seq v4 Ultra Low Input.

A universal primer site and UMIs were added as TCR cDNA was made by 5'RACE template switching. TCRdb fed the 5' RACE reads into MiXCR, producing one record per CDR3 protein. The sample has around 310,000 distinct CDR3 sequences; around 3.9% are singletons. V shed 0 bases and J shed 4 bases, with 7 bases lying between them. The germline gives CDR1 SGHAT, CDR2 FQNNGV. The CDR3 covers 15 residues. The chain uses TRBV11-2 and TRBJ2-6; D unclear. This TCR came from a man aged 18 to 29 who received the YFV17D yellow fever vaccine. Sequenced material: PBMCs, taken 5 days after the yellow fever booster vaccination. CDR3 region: CASSLEGHGANVLTF. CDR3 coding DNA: TGTGCCAGCAGCTTAGAAGGGCACGGGGCCAACGTCCTGACTTTC.